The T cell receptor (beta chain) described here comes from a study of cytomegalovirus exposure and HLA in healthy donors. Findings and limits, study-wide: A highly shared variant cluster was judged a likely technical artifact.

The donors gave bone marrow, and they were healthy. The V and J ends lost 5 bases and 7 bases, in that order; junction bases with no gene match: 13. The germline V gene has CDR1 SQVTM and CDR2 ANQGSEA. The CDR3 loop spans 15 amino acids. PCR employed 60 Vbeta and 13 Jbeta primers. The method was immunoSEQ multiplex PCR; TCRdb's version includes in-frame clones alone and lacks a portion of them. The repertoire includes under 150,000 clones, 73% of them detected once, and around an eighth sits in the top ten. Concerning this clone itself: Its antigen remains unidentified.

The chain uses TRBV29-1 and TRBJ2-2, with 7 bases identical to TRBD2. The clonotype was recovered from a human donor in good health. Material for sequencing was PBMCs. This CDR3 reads CSVSLGGLEGGELFF. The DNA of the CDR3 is TGCAGCGTTTCTCTCGGGGGGTTAGAGGGCGGGGAGCTGTTTTTT.